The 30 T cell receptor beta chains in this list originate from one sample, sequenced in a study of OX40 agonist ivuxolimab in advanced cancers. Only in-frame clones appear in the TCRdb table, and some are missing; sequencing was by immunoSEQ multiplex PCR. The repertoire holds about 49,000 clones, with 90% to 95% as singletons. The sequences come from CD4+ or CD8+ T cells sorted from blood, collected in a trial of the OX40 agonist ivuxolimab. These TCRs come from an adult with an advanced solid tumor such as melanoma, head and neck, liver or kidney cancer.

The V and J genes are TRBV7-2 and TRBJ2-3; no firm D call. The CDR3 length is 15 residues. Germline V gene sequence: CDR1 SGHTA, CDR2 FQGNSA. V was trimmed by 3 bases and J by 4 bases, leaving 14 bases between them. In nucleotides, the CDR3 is TGTGCCAGCAGCTTCCTCGGTAGTGCCTCAGATACGCAGTATTTT. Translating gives CASSFLGSASDTQYF.

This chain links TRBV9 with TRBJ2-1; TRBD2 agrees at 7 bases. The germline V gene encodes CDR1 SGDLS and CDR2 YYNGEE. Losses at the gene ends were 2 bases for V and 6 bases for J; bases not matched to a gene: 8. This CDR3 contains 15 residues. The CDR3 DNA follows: TGTGCCAGCAGCGTGGCACTAGCGTCGGTCAATGAGCAGTTCTTC. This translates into CASSVALASVNEQFF.

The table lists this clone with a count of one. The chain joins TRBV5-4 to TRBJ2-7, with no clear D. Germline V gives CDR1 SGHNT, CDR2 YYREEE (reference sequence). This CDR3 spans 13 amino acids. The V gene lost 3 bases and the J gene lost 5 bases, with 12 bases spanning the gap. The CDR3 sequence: CASSSQKGHEQYF. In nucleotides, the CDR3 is TGTGCCAGCAGCTCGCAAAAAGGACACGAGCAGTACTTC.

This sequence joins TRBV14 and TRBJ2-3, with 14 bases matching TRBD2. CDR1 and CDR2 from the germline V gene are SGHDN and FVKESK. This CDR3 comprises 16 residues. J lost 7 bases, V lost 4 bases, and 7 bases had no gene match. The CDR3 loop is CASSPTGLAGANTQYF. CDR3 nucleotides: TGTGCCAGCAGCCCCACGGGACTAGCGGGAGCAAATACGCAGTATTTT.

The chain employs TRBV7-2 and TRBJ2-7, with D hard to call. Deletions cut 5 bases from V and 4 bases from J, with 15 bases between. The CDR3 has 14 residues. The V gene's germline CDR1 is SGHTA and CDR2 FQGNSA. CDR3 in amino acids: CASSPQQALYEQYF. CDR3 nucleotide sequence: TGTGCCAGCAGCCCTCAGCAGGCGCTTTACGAGCAGTACTTC. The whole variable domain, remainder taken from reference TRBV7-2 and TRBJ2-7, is GAGVSQSPSNKVTEKGKDVELRCDPISGHTALYWYRQSLGQGLEFLIYFQGNSAPDKSGLPSDRFSAERTGGSVSTLTIQRTQQEDSAVYLCASSPQQALYEQYFGPGTRLTVT.

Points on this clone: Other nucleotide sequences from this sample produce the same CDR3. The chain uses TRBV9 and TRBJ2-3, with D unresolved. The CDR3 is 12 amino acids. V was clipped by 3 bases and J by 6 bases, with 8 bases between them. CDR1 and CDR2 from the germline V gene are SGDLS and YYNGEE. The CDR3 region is CASSATMDTQYF. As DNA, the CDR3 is TGTGCCAGCAGCGCCACAATGGATACGCAGTATTTT.

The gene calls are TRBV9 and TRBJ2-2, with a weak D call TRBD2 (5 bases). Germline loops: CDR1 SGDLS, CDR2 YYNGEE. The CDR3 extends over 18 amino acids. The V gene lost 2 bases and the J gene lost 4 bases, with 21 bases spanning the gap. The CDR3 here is CASSVPVAGPGGTGELFF. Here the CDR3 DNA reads TGTGCCAGCAGCGTGCCGGTGGCGGGTCCCGGCGGCACCGGGGAGCTGTTTTTT.

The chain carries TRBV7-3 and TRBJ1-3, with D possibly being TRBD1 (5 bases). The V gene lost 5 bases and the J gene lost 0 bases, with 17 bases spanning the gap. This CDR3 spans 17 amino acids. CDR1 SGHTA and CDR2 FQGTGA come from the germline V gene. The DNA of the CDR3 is TGTGCCAGCAGCCCAGGTGGGGCACAACACTCTGGAAACACCATATATTTT. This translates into CASSPGGAQHSGNTIYF.

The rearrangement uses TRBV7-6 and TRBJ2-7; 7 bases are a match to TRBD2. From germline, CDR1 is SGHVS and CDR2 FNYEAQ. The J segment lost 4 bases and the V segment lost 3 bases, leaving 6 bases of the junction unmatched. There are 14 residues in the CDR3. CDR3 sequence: CASSLTMGLYEQYF. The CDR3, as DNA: TGTGCCAGCAGCTTGACCATGGGACTATACGAGCAGTACTTC.

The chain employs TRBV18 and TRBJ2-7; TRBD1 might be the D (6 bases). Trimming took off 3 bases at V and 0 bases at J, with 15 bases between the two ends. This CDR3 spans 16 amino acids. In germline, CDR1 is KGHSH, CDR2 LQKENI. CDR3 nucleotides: TGTGCCAGCTCACCGCAAAACAGGGCCCCCTCCTACGAGCAGTACTTC. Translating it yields CASSPQNRAPSYEQYF.

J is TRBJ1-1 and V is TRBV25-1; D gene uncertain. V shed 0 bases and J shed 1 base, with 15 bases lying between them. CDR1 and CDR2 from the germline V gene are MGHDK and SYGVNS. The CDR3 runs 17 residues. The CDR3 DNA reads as TGTGCCAGCAGTGAATACGAACTTACAGCTTCGAACACTGAAGCTTTCTTT. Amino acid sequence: CASSEYELTASNTEAFF.

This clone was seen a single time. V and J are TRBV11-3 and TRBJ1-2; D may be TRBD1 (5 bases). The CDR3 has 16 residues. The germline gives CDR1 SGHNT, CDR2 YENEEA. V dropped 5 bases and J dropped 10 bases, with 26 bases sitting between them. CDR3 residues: CASSRPTGTADVDYTF. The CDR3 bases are TGTGCCAGCAGCAGACCTACCGGGACGGCCGATGTCGACTACACCTTC.

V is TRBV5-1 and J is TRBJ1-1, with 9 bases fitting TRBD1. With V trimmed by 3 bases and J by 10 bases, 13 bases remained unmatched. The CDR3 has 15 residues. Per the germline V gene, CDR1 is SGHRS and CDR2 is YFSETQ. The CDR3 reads CASSSSGTGLSGAFF. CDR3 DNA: TGCGCCAGCAGCTCTTCCGGGACAGGGCTTAGCGGAGCTTTCTTT.

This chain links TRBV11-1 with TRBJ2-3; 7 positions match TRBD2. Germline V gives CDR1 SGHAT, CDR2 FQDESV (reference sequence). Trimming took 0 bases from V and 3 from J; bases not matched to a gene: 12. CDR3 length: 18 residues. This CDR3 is CASSLAAGGLDITDTQYF. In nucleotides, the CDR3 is TGTGCCAGCAGCTTAGCCGCAGGCGGACTAGACATTACAGATACGCAGTATTTT.

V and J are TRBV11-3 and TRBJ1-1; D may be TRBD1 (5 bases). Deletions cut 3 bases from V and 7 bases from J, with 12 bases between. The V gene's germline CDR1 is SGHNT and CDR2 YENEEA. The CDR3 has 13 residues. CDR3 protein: CASSLATGIEAFF. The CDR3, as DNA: TGTGCCAGCAGCTTGGCTACAGGCATTGAAGCTTTCTTT.

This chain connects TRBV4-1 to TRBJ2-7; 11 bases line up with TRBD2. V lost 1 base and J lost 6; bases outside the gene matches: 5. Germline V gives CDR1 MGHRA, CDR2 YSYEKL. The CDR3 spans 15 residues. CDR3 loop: CASSQGLAGSTEQYF. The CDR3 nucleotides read TGCGCCAGCAGCCAAGGACTAGCGGGATCTACCGAGCAGTACTTC.

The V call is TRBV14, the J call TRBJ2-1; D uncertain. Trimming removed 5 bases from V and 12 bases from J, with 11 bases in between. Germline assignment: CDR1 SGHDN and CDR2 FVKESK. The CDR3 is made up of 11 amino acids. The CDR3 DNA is TGTGCCAGCAGCAACTCGGCGCGGCAGTTCTTC. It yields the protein CASSNSARQFF.

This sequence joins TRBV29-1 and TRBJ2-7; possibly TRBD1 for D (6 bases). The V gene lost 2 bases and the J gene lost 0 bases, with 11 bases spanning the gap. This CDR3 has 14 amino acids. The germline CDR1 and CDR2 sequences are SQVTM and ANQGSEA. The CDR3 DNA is TGCAGCGTTGAAAGAGACAGGAGCTCCTACGAGCAGTACTTC. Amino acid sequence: CSVERDRSSYEQYF.

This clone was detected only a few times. This CDR3 reads CASSLNYEQYF. For the CDR3, the DNA is TGTGCCAGCAGCCTTAACTACGAGCAGTACTTC. This chain connects TRBV11-2 to TRBJ2-7; D gene uncertain. The CDR3 totals 11 residues. Between the trimmed V and J ends, which lost 5 bases and 3 bases, there was a span of 5 bases. CDR1 and CDR2 from the germline V gene are SGHAT and FQNNGV.

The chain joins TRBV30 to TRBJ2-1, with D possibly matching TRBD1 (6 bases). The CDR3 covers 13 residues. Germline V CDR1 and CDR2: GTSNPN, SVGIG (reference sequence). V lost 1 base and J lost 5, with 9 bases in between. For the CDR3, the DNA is TGTGCCTGGAGTGGTGGGACAAACAATGAGCAGTTCTTC. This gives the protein CAWSGGTNNEQFF. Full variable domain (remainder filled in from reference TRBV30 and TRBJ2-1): SQTIHQWPATLVQPVGSPLSLECTVEGTSNPNLYWYRQAAGRGLQLLFYSVGIGQISSEVPQNLSASRPQDRQFILSSKKLLLSDSGFYLCAWSGGTNNEQFFGPGTRLTVL.

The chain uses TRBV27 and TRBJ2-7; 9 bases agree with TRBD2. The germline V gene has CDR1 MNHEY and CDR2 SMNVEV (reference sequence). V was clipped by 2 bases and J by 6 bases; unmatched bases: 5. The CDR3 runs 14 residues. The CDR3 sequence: CASSLGTSSGEQYF. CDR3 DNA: TGTGCCAGCAGTTTAGGGACTAGCTCCGGCGAGCAGTACTTC.

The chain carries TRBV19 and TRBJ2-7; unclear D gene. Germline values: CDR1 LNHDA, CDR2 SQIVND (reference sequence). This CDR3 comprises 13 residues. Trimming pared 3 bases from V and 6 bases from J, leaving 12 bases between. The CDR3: CASSISGPSEQYF. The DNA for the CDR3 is TGTGCCAGTAGTATCTCGGGCCCCAGCGAGCAGTACTTC.

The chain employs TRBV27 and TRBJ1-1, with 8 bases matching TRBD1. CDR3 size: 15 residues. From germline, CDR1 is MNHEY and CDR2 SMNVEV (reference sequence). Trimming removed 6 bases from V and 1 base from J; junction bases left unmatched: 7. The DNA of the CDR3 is TGTGCCAGCAGCCCCGGGACAGGTGGGAACACTGAAGCTTTCTTT. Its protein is CASSPGTGGNTEAFF.

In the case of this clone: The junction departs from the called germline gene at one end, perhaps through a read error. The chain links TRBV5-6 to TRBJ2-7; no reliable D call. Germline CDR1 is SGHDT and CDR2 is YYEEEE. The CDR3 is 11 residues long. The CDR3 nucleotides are TGTGCCAGCGGACCTGGACCCCCCAAGAACTTC. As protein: CASGPGPPKNF.

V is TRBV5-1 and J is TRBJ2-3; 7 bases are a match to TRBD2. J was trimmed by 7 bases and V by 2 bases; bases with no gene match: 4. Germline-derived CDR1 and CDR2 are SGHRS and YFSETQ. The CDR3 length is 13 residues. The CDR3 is CASSFQAGNTQYF. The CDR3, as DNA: TGCGCCAGCAGCTTTCAAGCGGGGAATACGCAGTATTTT.

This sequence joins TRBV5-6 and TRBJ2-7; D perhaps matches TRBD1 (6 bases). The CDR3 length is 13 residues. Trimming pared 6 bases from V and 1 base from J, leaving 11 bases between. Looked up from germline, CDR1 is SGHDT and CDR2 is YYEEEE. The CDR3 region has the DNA TGTGCCAGCAAAATAGGGGGTTCCTACGAGCAGTACTTC. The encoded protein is CASKIGGSYEQYF.

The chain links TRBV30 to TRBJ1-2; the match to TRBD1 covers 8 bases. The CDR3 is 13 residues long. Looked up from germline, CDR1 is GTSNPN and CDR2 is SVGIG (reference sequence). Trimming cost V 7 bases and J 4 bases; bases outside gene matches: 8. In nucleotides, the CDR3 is TGTGCCTATACAGGGGGATTCGGCTATGGCTACACCTTC. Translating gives CAYTGGFGYGYTF.

CDR3 nucleotides: TGTGCCAGCAGCGTAGAAGGGGGAGCCACTAATGAAAAACTGTTTTTT. Its translation is CASSVEGGATNEKLFF. V and J are TRBV9 and TRBJ1-4, with D perhaps matching TRBD1 (6 bases). Germline V gives CDR1 SGDLS, CDR2 YYNGEE. V shed 0 bases and J shed 2 bases, with 11 bases lying between them. The CDR3 covers 16 residues.

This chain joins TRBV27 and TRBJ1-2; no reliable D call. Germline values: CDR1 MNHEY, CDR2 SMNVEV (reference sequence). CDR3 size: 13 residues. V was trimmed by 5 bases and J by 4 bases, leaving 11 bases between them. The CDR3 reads CASSPGKGYGYTF. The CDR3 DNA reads TGTGCCAGCAGTCCGGGCAAGGGCTATGGCTACACCTTC.

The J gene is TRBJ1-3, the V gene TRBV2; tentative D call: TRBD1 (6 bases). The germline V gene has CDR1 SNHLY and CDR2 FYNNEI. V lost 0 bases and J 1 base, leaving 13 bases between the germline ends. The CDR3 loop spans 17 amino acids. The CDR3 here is CASSEAGGASSGNTIYF. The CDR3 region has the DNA TGTGCCAGCAGTGAAGCGGGGGGGGCGTCATCTGGAAACACCATATATTTT.